This T cell receptor (beta chain) originates from a study of cytomegalovirus exposure and HLA in healthy donors. In germline, CDR1 is MNHNY, CDR2 SVGAGI (reference sequence). V gave up 8 bases and J gave up 0 bases, with 18 bases separating them. CDR3 length equals 16 residues. Here immunoSEQ multiplex PCR was the method, and the copy in TCRdb shows in-frame clones only, minus some. This table has approximately 160,000 clones, roughly nine tenths appearing once. The donors were part of the validation cohort, which consisted of approximately 110 subjects and was separate from the first cohort of several hundred subjects.

This TCR derives from a woman in her twenties or thirties in good health and CMV-seronegative. The chain joins TRBV6-6 to TRBJ2-3; possibly TRBD1 for D (5 bases). Sequencing was done on a sample of PBMCs. CDR3 residues: CASDPWGETSTDTQYF. CDR3 nucleotides: TGTGCCAGCGATCCCTGGGGCGAAACTAGCACAGATACGCAGTATTTT.